The 21 T cell receptor beta chains listed next were all sequenced from one sample in a study of blood T cell repertoires in COVID-19. Only in-frame clones appear in the TCRdb table, and some are missing; sequencing was by immunoSEQ multiplex PCR. The sample lists nearly 200,000 clones, approximately 84% occurring once. Sequenced input: peripheral blood. The receptor source for this set is a human donor with acute or convalescent COVID-19. The donor label of this sample is uncertain.

The rearrangement uses TRBV7-9 and TRBJ1-4; 7 positions agree with TRBD1. Germline CDR1 and CDR2: SEHNR and FQNEAQ (reference sequence). After removal of 0 bases from V and 8 bases from J, the junction contained 6 bases not matched to a gene. The CDR3 sequence is 15 residues long. This chain's CDR3 is CASSLARQGREKLFF. CDR3 DNA: TGTGCCAGCAGCTTAGCGCGACAGGGAAGGGAAAAACTGTTTTTT.

This sequence joins TRBV28 and TRBJ1-5; 7 bases agree with TRBD1. CDR1 MDHEN and CDR2 SYDVKM come from the germline V gene. This CDR3 is built from 15 residues. J gave up 2 bases and V 3 bases, and 4 bases lay outside the gene matches. The CDR3 is CASSFTGAGNQPQHF. The CDR3 nucleotides read TGTGCCAGCAGTTTCACAGGGGCGGGCAATCAGCCCCAGCATTTT.

This sequence joins TRBV6-5 and TRBJ1-5; possibly TRBD1 for D (6 bases). This CDR3 has 13 residues. The germline V gene has CDR1 MNHEY and CDR2 SVGAGI. Between the trimmed V and J ends, which lost 7 bases and 7 bases, there was a span of 14 bases. The CDR3: CASISTGKQPQHF. As DNA, the CDR3 is TGTGCCAGCATTTCTACAGGGAAACAGCCCCAGCATTTT.

The chain uses TRBV28 and TRBJ2-7; D is undetermined. Germline loops: CDR1 MDHEN, CDR2 SYDVKM. Trimming took off 2 bases at V and 2 bases at J, with 4 bases between the two ends. This CDR3 region has 12 residues. The CDR3 spells CASSLRAYEQYF. CDR3 nucleotide sequence: TGTGCCAGCAGTTTACGAGCCTACGAGCAGTACTTC.

J is TRBJ2-5 and V is TRBV2, with 8 positions matching TRBD1. The CDR3 spans 15 residues. J was trimmed by 5 bases and V by 6 bases; bases with no gene match: 11. Germline V gene data show CDR1 as SNHLY and CDR2 as FYNNEI. The CDR3 bases are TGTGCCAGCAGCGCTCAGACAGGGGCGCGGGAGACCCAGTACTTC. It encodes CASSAQTGARETQYF.

The V and J genes are TRBV11-2 and TRBJ1-2; the D is unclear. Germline V CDR1 and CDR2: SGHAT, FQNNGV. CDR3 length: 17 amino acids. V was clipped by 0 bases and J by 4 bases, with 18 bases between them. CDR3 DNA sequence: TGTGCCAGCAGCTTAGATTACAGTTTCGCCGTCCGCTATGGCTACACCTTC. It encodes CASSLDYSFAVRYGYTF.

This chain joins TRBV7-2 and TRBJ2-5; TRBD2 agrees at 7 bases. CDR3 size: 14 residues. With 2 bases clipped from V and 2 bases from J, the junction kept 2 bases outside the gene matches. Germline-derived CDR1 and CDR2 are SGHTA and FQGNSA. CDR3 amino acids: CASSLLGGQETQYF. The CDR3 nucleotides read TGTGCCAGCAGCTTATTGGGGGGGCAAGAGACCCAGTACTTC.

This chain uses TRBV6-1 with TRBJ1-5; 7 nucleotides match TRBD1. Germline trimming cut 3 bases from V and 7 bases from J; bases unmatched to any gene: 9. This CDR3 is built from 15 residues. Germline-derived CDR1 and CDR2 are MNHNS and SASEGT. The CDR3 coding sequence is TGTGCCAGCAGTGAGGCAGGGGGAGAAAGGCAGCCCCAGCATTTT. Protein sequence: CASSEAGGERQPQHF.

The V and J genes are TRBV10-3 and TRBJ1-1, with TRBD1 identical over 8 bases. The length of the CDR3 is 14 residues. Losses at the gene ends were 6 bases for V and 1 base for J; bases not matched to a gene: 4. The V gene's germline CDR1 is ENHRY and CDR2 SYGVKD. The CDR3 spells CAIREGTGNTEAFF. The CDR3 DNA reads as TGTGCCATCAGGGAAGGGACAGGGAACACTGAAGCTTTCTTT.

CDR3 nucleotide sequence: TGTGCCAGCAGTTACTCAGGGAGGGGAACTAACTATGGCTACACCTTC. Encoded protein: CASSYSGRGTNYGYTF. The chain employs TRBV6-5 and TRBJ1-2, with D possibly matching TRBD1 (5 bases). The germline V gene has CDR1 MNHEY and CDR2 SVGAGI. The CDR3 spans 16 residues. Trimming shortened V by 0 bases and J by 0 bases, and 11 bases separated the two germline ends.

This clone was seen a handful of times. The rearrangement joins TRBV20-1 to TRBJ2-3; no definite D call. Per germline, CDR1 DFQATT and CDR2 SNEGSKA (reference sequence). The CDR3 spans 11 residues. V lost 4 bases to trimming and J lost 6 bases, with 8 bases between them. The CDR3, as DNA: TGCAGTGCTAACGAGAGGGATACGCAGTATTTT. Translated, it gives CSANERDTQYF.

The V and J genes are TRBV6-6 and TRBJ2-7; tentative D call: TRBD1 (5 bases). The germline CDR1 and CDR2 sequences are MNHNY and SVGAGI (reference sequence). The CDR3 is made up of 13 amino acids. Trimming cost V 2 bases and J 2 bases, with 7 bases left between them. CDR3 DNA sequence: TGTGCCAGCAGTTACGGCAGGGCCTACGAGCAGTACTTC. It codes for CASSYGRAYEQYF.

This chain joins TRBV5-1 and TRBJ1-5; tentatively, D is TRBD1 (6 bases). V dropped 4 bases and J dropped 5 bases, with 10 bases sitting between them. CDR3 size: 13 residues. Germline CDR1 SGHRS, CDR2 YFSETQ. CDR3 nucleotide sequence: TGCGCCAGCAGCCGGGACACCGATCAGCCCCAGCATTTT. Residues: CASSRDTDQPQHF.

This chain links TRBV7-9 with TRBJ1-4, with 9 nucleotides matching TRBD1. Germline CDR1 and CDR2: SEHNR and FQNEAQ (reference sequence). The CDR3 has 16 residues. V dropped 5 bases and J dropped 7; count of bases not matched to a gene: 11. CDR3 DNA sequence: TGTGCCAGCAGCGATTCGATACAGGGGGCGAGTGAAAAACTGTTTTTT. It yields the protein CASSDSIQGASEKLFF.

This chain uses TRBV11-2 with TRBJ1-1; D possibly corresponds to TRBD1 (5 bases). Germline V lookup: CDR1 SGHAT, CDR2 FQNNGV. The CDR3 totals 15 residues. Trimming left V 1 base short and J 0 bases short, with 9 bases between. CDR3 bases: TGTGCCAGCAGCTTAGTGGCAGGGATGAACACTGAAGCTTTCTTT. It is translated as CASSLVAGMNTEAFF.

The V call is TRBV7-8, the J call TRBJ1-5; 7 nucleotides match TRBD1. The junction had 9 bases not matched to a gene; V was cut back by 3 bases and J by 7 bases. This CDR3 comprises 15 residues. Germline CDR1 SGHVS, CDR2 FQNEAQ. The CDR3 DNA follows: TGTGCCAGCAGCTTCTACGACAGGGTCGGACAGCCCCAGCATTTT. Protein sequence: CASSFYDRVGQPQHF.

The rearrangement joins TRBV4-2 to TRBJ2-1, with a weak D call TRBD2 (5 bases). This CDR3 has 15 residues. CDR1 is LGHNA and CDR2 is YNFKEQ in the germline V gene. V gave up 0 bases and J gave up 5 bases, with 11 bases separating them. CDR3 residues: CASSQEGSAHNEQFF. In DNA, the CDR3 is TGTGCCAGCAGCCAAGAGGGTAGCGCGCACAATGAGCAGTTCTTC.

This clone is a singleton in its sample. The chain links TRBV19 to TRBJ2-4, with 10 bases identical to TRBD1. The junction had 5 bases not matched to a gene; V was cut back by 1 base and J by 8 bases. Germline loops: CDR1 LNHDA, CDR2 SQIVND (reference sequence). The CDR3 extends over 15 amino acids. The chain's CDR3 is CASSIGTGQGDIQYF. CDR3 nucleotide sequence: TGTGCCAGTAGTATAGGGACCGGACAGGGGGACATTCAGTACTTC.

This chain links TRBV5-1 with TRBJ2-1; D uncertain. The CDR3 covers 15 residues. CDR1 is SGHRS and CDR2 is YFSETQ in the germline V gene. V lost 4 bases and J lost 0, with 11 bases in between. CDR3 sequence reads: CASSRLGGSYNEQFF. CDR3 nucleotides: TGCGCCAGCAGCCGCCTCGGCGGCTCCTACAATGAGCAGTTCTTC.

The V and J genes are TRBV6-5 and TRBJ2-7; 10 bases are a match to TRBD1. Germline CDR1 and CDR2: MNHEY and SVGAGI. The ends lost 7 bases at V and 1 base at J; junction bases unmatched: 7. This CDR3 has 15 residues. The CDR3 spells CASTGRDRGSYEQYF. CDR3 nucleotides: TGTGCCAGCACTGGCCGGGACAGGGGTTCCTACGAGCAGTACTTC.

The chain has TRBV4-2 and TRBJ2-3, with a possible D match to TRBD2 (7 bases). V was clipped by 0 bases and J by 3 bases, with 22 bases between them. The CDR3 runs to 19 residues. CDR1 and CDR2 (germline): LGHNA, YNFKEQ. The CDR3 is CASSQEAGGAGFHTDTQYF. CDR3 nucleotide sequence: TGTGCCAGCAGCCAAGAGGCTGGGGGGGCGGGATTCCATACAGATACGCAGTATTTT.